Following are 9 T cell receptor beta chains from one sample sequenced in a study of CD8 T cells in ankylosing spondylitis. TCRdb itself ran the 5' RACE reads through MiXCR, one entry per CDR3 protein. The sample consists of about 160,000 distinct CDR3 sequences, 9.8% of them appearing once. Sequenced: blood, either unsorted or a sorted T cell fraction (not recorded which). These receptors all come from a female donor with ankylosing spondylitis or in good health (not recorded which).

The J gene is TRBJ2-1, the V gene TRBV12-3 or TRBV12-4; 8 nucleotides align to TRBD2. After removal of 5 bases from V and 8 bases from J, the junction contained 2 bases not matched to a gene. The CDR3 contains 12 residues. The CDR3 loop reads CASSAGGDEQFF. In nucleotides, the CDR3 is TGTGCCAGCAGTGCCGGGGGGGATGAGCAGTTCTTC.

This clonotype was seen only a few times. The chain joins TRBV20-1 to TRBJ1-2; D uncertain. Between the trimmed V and J ends, which lost 0 bases and 0 bases, there was a span of 5 bases. Per the germline V gene, CDR1 is DFQATT and CDR2 is SNEGSKA (reference sequence). The CDR3 contains 13 residues. DNA for the CDR3: TGCAGTGCTAGAGAACCCACTAACTATGGCTACACCTTC. Translated: CSAREPTNYGYTF.

This chain links TRBV27 with TRBJ2-1; 11 positions match TRBD2. Germline V gene data show CDR1 as MNHEY and CDR2 as SMNVEV (reference sequence). The CDR3 has 15 amino acids. V was pared by 8 bases and J by 6 bases, with 9 bases of the junction left unmatched. This chain's CDR3 is CASAPGTSGTNEQFF. CDR3 bases: TGTGCCAGCGCCCCCGGGACTAGCGGAACCAATGAGCAGTTCTTC.

To note about this clonotype: A much larger clone is a single base away; this may be a read error. V gene TRBV27 combines with J gene TRBJ2-7; D remains unclear. This CDR3 has 13 amino acids. Deletions cut 4 bases from V and 6 bases from J, with 13 bases between. Germline loops: CDR1 MNHEY, CDR2 SMNVEV (reference sequence). The CDR3 region is CASSSVGICEQYF. CDR3 bases: TGTGCCAGCAGTTCCGTGGGAATCTGCGAGCAGTACTTC.

This clonotype was seen ten or more times. The chain is built from TRBV12-3 or TRBV12-4 and TRBJ1-1; weak D call: TRBD1 (6 bases). The V and J ends lost 3 bases and 5 bases respectively, with 16 bases between them. This CDR3 comprises 15 residues. CDR3: CASSLRWGAGTEAFF. The DNA for the CDR3 is TGTGCCAGCAGTTTGAGGTGGGGGGCGGGTACTGAAGCTTTCTTT.

The chain joins TRBV18 to TRBJ2-7; perhaps TRBD2 as D (5 bases). Trimming removed 3 bases from V and 4 bases from J, with 10 bases in between. Per the germline V gene, CDR1 is KGHSH and CDR2 is LQKENI. The length of the CDR3 is 13 residues. The chain's CDR3 is CASSPASGYEQYF. The CDR3 nucleotides read TGTGCCAGCTCACCCGCGTCGGGGTACGAGCAGTACTTC.

This chain uses TRBV19 with TRBJ2-7, with 7 bases that match TRBD1. V gave up 5 bases and J gave up 3 bases; unmatched junction bases: 4. The CDR3 runs 13 residues. Germline CDR1 LNHDA, CDR2 SQIVND (reference sequence). DNA of the CDR3: TGTGCCAGTAGTCTCGACAGGGACTACGAGCAGTACTTC. This translates into CASSLDRDYEQYF.

The table lists this clonotype with many counts. The rearrangement uses TRBV5-1 and TRBJ1-1; weak D call: TRBD1 (5 bases). CDR1 is SGHRS and CDR2 is YFSETQ in the germline V gene. Between the trimmed V and J ends, which lost 1 base and 2 bases, there was a span of 15 bases. The CDR3 runs to 16 residues. CDR3 bases: TGCGCCAGCAGCTTGCCTCCGGGACCCCTTAACACTGAAGCTTTCTTT. Amino acid sequence: CASSLPPGPLNTEAFF.

This rearrangement joins TRBV30 to TRBJ2-7, with D perhaps given as TRBD1 or TRBD2 (6 bases each). This CDR3 has 14 residues. The germline V gene has CDR1 GTSNPN and CDR2 SVGIG (reference sequence). V was pared by 2 bases and J by 5 bases, with 16 bases between. In DNA form, the CDR3 reads TGTGCCTGGAGTCTACAGGGAGGCCTACACGAGCAGTACTTC. Residues: CAWSLQGGLHEQYF.